This T cell receptor beta chain is from a study of patients and donors after allogeneic stem cell transplantation. One entry per CDR3 protein, called by TCRdb with MiXCR from the RT-PCR reads. The top ten hold around 6% of the sample, which has roughly 960,000 distinct CDR3 sequences, roughly 18% seen once. The CDR3 runs 15 residues. V lost 0 bases, J lost 1 base, and 12 bases lay in between. Germline CDR1 DFQATT, CDR2 SNEGSKA (reference sequence). This clonotype was counted only a few times. The sequence derives from a human donor who was either an allogeneic HSCT recipient or a stem cell or donor lymphocyte infusion donor (not recorded which). It is not recorded whose cells these are; they may come from a transplant donor. The V call is TRBV20-1, the J call TRBJ1-1, with D hard to call. Specimen: blood, either unsorted or a sorted T cell fraction (not recorded which). The CDR3, as DNA: TGCAGTGCTAGAGATGTTGGGGTGGAGAACACTGAAGCTTTCTTT. Its protein is CSARDVGVENTEAFF.